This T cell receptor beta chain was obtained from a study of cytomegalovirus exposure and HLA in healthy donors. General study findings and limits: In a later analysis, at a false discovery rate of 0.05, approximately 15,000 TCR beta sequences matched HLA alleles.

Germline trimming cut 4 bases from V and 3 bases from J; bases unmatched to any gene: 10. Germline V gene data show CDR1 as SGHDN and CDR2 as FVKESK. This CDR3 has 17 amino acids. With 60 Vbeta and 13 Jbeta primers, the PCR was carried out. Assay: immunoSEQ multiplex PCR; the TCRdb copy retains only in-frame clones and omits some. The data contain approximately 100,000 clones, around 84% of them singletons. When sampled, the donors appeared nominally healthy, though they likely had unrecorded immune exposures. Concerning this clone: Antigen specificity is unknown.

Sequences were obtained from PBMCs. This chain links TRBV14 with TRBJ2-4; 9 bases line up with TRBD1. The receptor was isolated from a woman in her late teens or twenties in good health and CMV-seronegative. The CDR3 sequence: CASSRVDRGVGKNIQYF. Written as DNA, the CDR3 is TGTGCCAGCAGCCGAGTGGACAGGGGTGTAGGCAAAAACATTCAGTACTTC. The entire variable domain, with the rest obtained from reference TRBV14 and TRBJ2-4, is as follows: EAGVTQFPSHSVIEKGQTVTLRCDPISGHDNLYWYRRVMGKEIKFLLHFVKESKQDESGMPNNRFLAERTGGTYSTLKVQPAELEDSGVYFCASSRVDRGVGKNIQYFGAGTRLSVL.